Listed below are T cell receptor beta chains from one sample, sequenced in a study of blood T cell repertoires in COVID-19. Clones were read by immunoSEQ multiplex PCR, and TCRdb kept only the in-frame ones, dropping some. The sample holds some 170,000 clones, roughly 87% seen once. Sequencing was carried out using PBMCs or T cells enriched from blood (not recorded which). These receptors were collected from a human donor with acute COVID-19. The donor label of this sample is uncertain. Both conserved end residues are part of each CDR3. Fields, in order: D gene, V gene, J gene, clone size, CDR3 length, CDR3 protein, CDR3 DNA. D genes are given only for firm matches. The size of a clone is reported for some rows only, either as once, few or many, or as a class for expanded clones.

.	TRBV19	TRBJ1-1	once	13	CASSIGRAGEAFF	TGTGCCAGTAGTATAGGCAGGGCTGGTGAAGCTTTCTTT
TRBD2	TRBV11-2	TRBJ2-3	.	15	CASNLAGGITDTQYF	TGTGCCAGCAACCTAGCGGGGGGGATCACAGATACGCAGTATTTT
TRBD1	TRBV4-1	TRBJ1-5	.	18	CASSQETGGRISNQPQHF	TGCGCCAGCAGCCAAGAGACAGGGGGAAGGATTAGCAATCAGCCCCAGCATTTT
TRBD1	TRBV7-2	TRBJ1-5	.	15	CASSPDRGPGQPQHF	TGTGCCAGCAGTCCAGACAGGGGGCCTGGGCAGCCCCAGCATTTT
.	TRBV28	TRBJ1-5	.	13	CASSFRFNQPQHF	TGTGCCAGCAGTTTTCGGTTCAATCAGCCCCAGCATTTT
.	TRBV4-1	TRBJ1-3	.	16	CASSQDGRGVGNTIYF	TGCGCCAGCAGCCAAGACGGTCGCGGGGTTGGAAACACCATATATTTT
.	TRBV2	TRBJ2-7	.	15	CASKGGESGRNEQYF	TGTGCCAGCAAAGGTGGGGAATCTGGGAGGAACGAGCAGTACTTC
TRBD2	TRBV6-5	TRBJ2-3	.	16	CASSYSQRGGTDTQYF	TGTGCCAGCAGTTACTCGCAGCGGGGGGGTACAGATACGCAGTATTTT
TRBD1	TRBV29-1	TRBJ2-6	.	19	CSVEDGQGARGSGANVLTF	TGCAGCGTTGAAGACGGACAGGGGGCGAGGGGCTCTGGGGCCAACGTCCTGACTTTC
.	TRBV4-3	TRBJ2-1	once	15	CASSPSDSSYNEQFF	TGCGCCAGCAGCCCCTCGGACAGTTCCTACAATGAGCAGTTCTTC
.	TRBV11-3	TRBJ2-7	.	11	CASSAGYEQYF	TGTGCCAGCAGCGCCGGGTACGAGCAGTACTTC
TRBD1	TRBV23-1	TRBJ2-7	.	13	CARTGQGPREQYF	TGCGCCAGGACGGGACAGGGTCCGAGGGAGCAGTACTTC
TRBD2	TRBV25-1	TRBJ2-1	.	17	CASSEYLSGGPYNEQFF	TGTGCCAGCAGTGAATATCTCAGCGGGGGGCCCTACAATGAGCAGTTCTTC
TRBD2	TRBV25-1	TRBJ2-2	.	18	CASSVWVAGGPNTGELFF	TGTGCCAGCAGTGTATGGGTAGCGGGGGGGCCGAACACCGGGGAGCTGTTTTTT
TRBD1	TRBV18	TRBJ1-3	.	15	CASSPTGEAGNTIYF	TGTGCCAGCTCACCGACAGGGGAGGCTGGAAACACCATATATTTT
.	TRBV6-5	TRBJ2-1	few	15	CASRDSSSSYNEQFF	TGTGCCAGCAGGGACAGCTCGAGCTCCTACAATGAGCAGTTCTTC
TRBD2	TRBV7-9	TRBJ2-5	.	14	CASSLAAGGQTQYF	TGTGCCAGCAGCTTAGCGGCGGGGGGCCAGACCCAGTACTTC
TRBD1	TRBV5-1	TRBJ1-2	.	16	CASRPDPGGTNYGYTF	TGCGCCAGCAGACCAGATCCAGGGGGCACCAACTATGGCTACACCTTC
.	TRBV5-1	TRBJ2-7	.	14	CASLPDPGGYEQYF	TGCGCCAGCCTGCCCGACCCCGGAGGGTACGAGCAGTACTTC
TRBD2	TRBV6-5	TRBJ2-5	.	14	CASQASGGGETQYF	TGTGCCAGCCAGGCTAGCGGGGGGGGAGAGACCCAGTACTTC
.	TRBV6-5	TRBJ1-1	.	14	CASRPTGIGTEAFF	TGTGCCAGCAGACCCACAGGGATAGGAACTGAAGCTTTCTTT
.	TRBV6-5	TRBJ1-1	.	15	CAAGGPWGAGTEAFF	TGTGCCGCGGGAGGACCATGGGGGGCGGGCACTGAAGCTTTCTTT
.	TRBV5-5	TRBJ2-7	.	12	CASSLALGEGYF	TGTGCCAGCAGCTTGGCCCTGGGAGAGGGGTACTTC
TRBD1	TRBV24-1	TRBJ2-1	few	15	CATSDYGTANNEQFF	TGTGCCACCAGTGACTACGGGACAGCTAACAATGAGCAGTTCTTC
TRBD1	TRBV19	TRBJ1-2	.	14	CASSADRATYGYTF	TGTGCCAGTAGTGCCGACAGGGCCACCTATGGCTACACCTTC
TRBD2	TRBV7-3	TRBJ2-3	.	15	CASSLSGGSTDTQYF	TGTGCCAGCTCTCTGAGCGGGGGGTCAACAGATACGCAGTATTTT
.	TRBV13	TRBJ1-4	.	14	CASSRRQRGEKLFF	TGTGCCAGCAGCCGAAGACAGAGGGGGGAAAAACTGTTTTTT
.	TRBV21-1	TRBJ1-6	.	19	CASSKGSGTQDSYNSPLHF	TGTGCCAGCAGCAAAGGTAGTGGGACTCAAGATTCCTATAATTCACCCCTCCACTTT
TRBD1	TRBV7-3	TRBJ2-6	.	21	CASSLNSPWDRSISGANVLTF	TGTGCCAGCAGCTTAAATTCGCCCTGGGACAGGTCCATCTCTGGGGCCAACGTCCTGACTTTC
TRBD1	TRBV12-5	TRBJ2-5	.	18	CASGGRQGHDWYQETQYF	TGTGCTAGTGGGGGGAGACAGGGCCATGACTGGTACCAAGAGACCCAGTACTTC
TRBD1	TRBV19	TRBJ1-5	once	16	CASSKHIDRGNQPQHF	TGTGCCAGTAGTAAACATATAGACAGGGGCAATCAGCCCCAGCATTTT
.	TRBV5-5	TRBJ2-7	.	15	CASSWNIRGTYEQYF	TGTGCCAGCAGCTGGAACATCCGAGGGACCTACGAGCAGTACTTC
.	TRBV7-2	TRBJ2-7	.	14	CASSWTSRSYEQYF	TGTGCCAGCAGTTGGACATCACGCTCCTACGAGCAGTACTTC
TRBD2	TRBV7-9	TRBJ2-1	.	15	CASSPGLAGLDEQFF	TGTGCCAGCAGCCCCGGACTAGCGGGGTTGGATGAGCAGTTCTTC
TRBD1	TRBV7-3	TRBJ2-1	.	15	CASSIQGAGYNEQFF	TGTGCCAGCAGCATACAGGGGGCCGGCTACAATGAGCAGTTCTTC
.	TRBV11-2	TRBJ1-2	few	14	CASSPTGGIYGYTF	TGTGCCAGCAGCCCCACCGGGGGTATCTATGGCTACACCTTC
.	TRBV3-1/TRBV3-2	TRBJ2-7	.	12	CASSSSVYEQYF	TGTGCCAGCAGCTCGTCGGTTTACGAGCAGTACTTC
.	TRBV7-2	TRBJ1-2	.	13	CASSFDSNYGYTF	TGTGCCAGCAGCTTTGACAGCAACTATGGCTACACCTTC